Below are 23 T cell receptor beta chains sequenced from a single sample in a study of graft-versus-host responses after intestinal transplantation (dated by TCRdb to the early 2020s). The time point tag for this specimen amounts to: cells obtained before transplantation from donor or recipient. What these receptors recognize is not known. Library construction relied on the immunoSEQ multiplex PCR assay. The table was pulled from immuneACCESS by TCRdb, which kept in-frame rearrangements only. Such tables lose some clones; where checked, under half of the loss comes from unresolved V genes, and the rest has no known cause. The table for this sample lists approximately 100,000 clones; more than 75% of them were counted only once. The top ten hold over 0.8% of the sample. The source material was unstimulated CD4+ T cells sorted from spleen or lymph node cells, sampled before intestinal transplant. These receptors were collected from a human donor who received an intestinal transplant.

The chain joins TRBV5-1 to TRBJ1-6, with D possibly being TRBD1 (5 bases). Deletions cut 4 bases from V and 5 bases from J, with 13 bases between. The CDR3 is 15 amino acids. Germline V gene data show CDR1 as SGHRS and CDR2 as YFSETQ. The CDR3 DNA reads as TGCGCCAGCAGCGGCGAGGGGAGGGATAATTCACCCCTCCACTTT. The encoded protein is CASSGEGRDNSPLHF. Full variable domain (remainder filled in from reference TRBV5-1 and TRBJ1-6): KAGVTQTPRYLIKTRGQQVTLSCSPISGHRSVSWYQQTPGQGLQFLFEYFSETQRNKGNFPGRFSGRQFSNSRSEMNVSTLELGDSALYLCASSGEGRDNSPLHFGNGTRLTVT.

The rearrangement uses TRBV5-6 and TRBJ1-2; D gene uncertain. V was pared by 0 bases and J by 3 bases, with 6 bases between. Per germline, CDR1 SGHDT and CDR2 YYEEEE. CDR3 length equals 13 residues. The CDR3 DNA sequence: TGTGCCAGCAGCTTGGCAGGCGACTATGGCTACACCTTC. Its translation is CASSLAGDYGYTF.

The genes are TRBV19 and TRBJ2-7; a weak D match, TRBD2 (6 bases). CDR1 and CDR2 (germline): LNHDA, SQIVND (reference sequence). V was clipped by 3 bases and J by 1 base, with 16 bases between them. This CDR3 contains 16 residues. This CDR3 is CASSMGLSVLSYEQYF. The CDR3 DNA follows: TGTGCCAGTAGTATGGGACTTTCCGTCTTATCCTACGAGCAGTACTTC.

V is TRBV19 and J is TRBJ1-2; TRBD1 might be the D (5 bases). Deletions cut 5 bases from V and 3 bases from J, with 10 bases between. This CDR3 is built from 13 residues. Germline CDR1 is LNHDA and CDR2 is SQIVND (reference sequence). The CDR3 loop is CASSVDRYYGYTF. The CDR3 DNA reads TGTGCCAGTAGTGTTGACAGATACTATGGCTACACCTTC.

This chain connects TRBV7-3 to TRBJ1-1, with D hard to call. Trimming left V 5 bases short and J 5 bases short, with 9 bases between. This CDR3 has 12 amino acids. Germline V lookup: CDR1 SGHTA, CDR2 FQGTGA. CDR3 residues: CASSPGGTEAFF. The CDR3 DNA is TGTGCCAGCAGCCCTGGTGGAACTGAAGCTTTCTTT.

The chain couples TRBV10-3 to TRBJ1-5, with D possibly matching TRBD1 (5 bases). Germline V lookup: CDR1 ENHRY, CDR2 SYGVKD. The germline V and J ends were trimmed by 5 bases and 7 bases, with 12 bases remaining between them. This CDR3 contains 13 residues. CDR3 amino acids: CAISQRGGQPQHF. The CDR3 nucleotides read TGTGCCATCAGTCAAAGGGGCGGACAGCCCCAGCATTTT.

The rearrangement joins TRBV18 to TRBJ2-7; 9 nucleotides agree with TRBD2. This CDR3 region has 15 residues. The germline V gene encodes CDR1 KGHSH and CDR2 LQKENI. The V and J ends lost 3 bases and 6 bases, in that order; junction bases with no gene match: 9. This CDR3 reads CASSPRAREGLEQYF. CDR3 in DNA: TGTGCCAGCTCACCGCGGGCGCGGGAGGGCCTCGAGCAGTACTTC. Full variable domain (missing parts from reference TRBV18 and TRBJ2-7): NAGVMQNPRHLVRRRGQEARLRCSPMKGHSHVYWYRQLPEEGLKFMVYLQKENIIDESGMPKERFSAEFPKEGPSILRIQQVVRGDSAAYFCASSPRAREGLEQYFGPGTRLTVT.

This rearrangement joins TRBV28 to TRBJ1-2, with 9 bases that match TRBD1. Germline assignment: CDR1 MDHEN and CDR2 SYDVKM. V lost 5 bases and J lost 7; bases outside the gene matches: 11. This CDR3 has 15 residues. CDR3 nucleotide sequence: TGTGCCAGCAGTCAACCGGGACAGGGTTTATCTGGCTACACCTTC. Residues: CASSQPGQGLSGYTF.

The rearrangement uses TRBV10-1 and TRBJ2-1; maybe TRBD2 (6 bases). Trimming stripped 3 bases from V and 2 bases from J, with 8 bases between. Per germline, CDR1 WNHNN and CDR2 SYGVQD (reference sequence). This CDR3 contains 14 residues. The CDR3 is CASSDGGTYNEQFF. CDR3 nucleotides: TGCGCCAGCAGTGATGGCGGGACCTACAATGAGCAGTTCTTC.

The chain carries TRBV27 and TRBJ1-1; D might be TRBD1 (6 bases). The CDR3 is 14 amino acids. The V and J ends lost 8 bases and 4 bases respectively, with 17 bases between them. The V gene's germline CDR1 is MNHEY and CDR2 SMNVEV (reference sequence). This CDR3 reads CASAVTGLVTEAFF. CDR3 bases: TGTGCCAGCGCCGTGACAGGACTCGTCACTGAAGCTTTCTTT.

The V and J genes are TRBV9 and TRBJ2-7, with 10 nucleotides matching TRBD1. The CDR3 is 15 amino acids. The germline gives CDR1 SGDLS, CDR2 YYNGEE. V dropped 3 bases and J dropped 3; count of bases not matched to a gene: 6. The CDR3 sequence is CASSAGQGDYYEQYF. CDR3 DNA: TGTGCCAGCAGCGCCGGACAGGGGGACTACTACGAGCAGTACTTC.

The genes are TRBV25-1 and TRBJ2-2; TRBD1 matches 8 bases. Germline V gene sequence: CDR1 MGHDK, CDR2 SYGVNS. With V trimmed by 4 bases and J by 2 bases, 3 bases remained unmatched. The CDR3 runs 15 residues. CDR3 bases: TGTGCCAGCAGTGCCGGGACAGGTAACACCGGGGAGCTGTTTTTT. Amino acid sequence: CASSAGTGNTGELFF. The complete variable domain, with remaining parts taken from reference TRBV25-1 and TRBJ2-2, reads EADIYQTPRYLVIGTGKKITLECSQTMGHDKMYWYQQDPGMELHLIHYSYGVNSTEKGDLSSESTVSRIRTEHFPLTLESARPSHTSQYLCASSAGTGNTGELFFGEGSRLTVL.

This rearrangement joins TRBV10-3 to TRBJ2-5; either TRBD1 or TRBD2 may fit D (6 bases each). V was trimmed by 6 bases and J by 4 bases, leaving 18 bases between them. Germline-derived CDR1 and CDR2 are ENHRY and SYGVKD. The CDR3 runs 15 residues. The CDR3 bases are TGTGCCATCAGCGGGGGCCTCCAACCCGGAGAGACCCAGTACTTC. This codes for CAISGGLQPGETQYF.

The genes are TRBV6-5 and TRBJ2-7; the D is unclear. Per the germline V gene, CDR1 is MNHEY and CDR2 is SVGAGI. Trimming stripped 0 bases from V and 4 bases from J, with 13 bases between. The CDR3 is made up of 15 amino acids. The CDR3 sequence: CASSYSSILGYEQYF. CDR3 sequence (DNA): TGTGCCAGCAGTTACTCTTCCATTTTGGGGTACGAGCAGTACTTC.

The chain links TRBV15 to TRBJ2-7; perhaps TRBD1 as D (6 bases). Germline CDR1 and CDR2: LNHNV and YYDKDF (reference sequence). The CDR3 has 15 amino acids. V was pared by 1 base and J by 1 base, with 11 bases between. The CDR3 region is CATSRVGGASYEQYF. DNA of the CDR3: TGTGCCACCAGCAGAGTTGGGGGCGCATCCTACGAGCAGTACTTC.

The sample holds a few counts of this clone. This rearrangement joins TRBV4-2 to TRBJ2-2; no reliable D call. Trimming pared 0 bases from V and 1 base from J, leaving 9 bases between. The CDR3 spans 16 residues. Germline CDR1 and CDR2: LGHNA and YNFKEQ. The CDR3 here is CASSQDSRQNTGELFF. The CDR3 bases are TGTGCCAGCAGCCAAGATTCCCGACAGAACACCGGGGAGCTGTTTTTT.

This sequence joins TRBV5-1 and TRBJ2-5; 11 bases agree with TRBD1. The germline gives CDR1 SGHRS, CDR2 YFSETQ. Trimming at V came to 6 bases and at J to 5 bases, leaving 9 bases not matched to a gene. This CDR3 region has 15 residues. The CDR3 loop reads CASTPGQGVGETQYF. The CDR3 region has the DNA TGCGCCAGCACCCCGGGACAGGGGGTTGGGGAGACCCAGTACTTC.

The chain employs TRBV30 and TRBJ1-3, with a weak D call TRBD1 (5 bases). The germline gives CDR1 GTSNPN, CDR2 SVGIG (reference sequence). The CDR3 has 14 residues. Trimming shortened V by 1 base and J by 3 bases, and 10 bases separated the two germline ends. The CDR3 reads CAWSAGTLGNTIYF. The CDR3 DNA sequence: TGTGCCTGGAGTGCGGGGACTCTTGGAAACACCATATATTTT.

The chain is built from TRBV28 and TRBJ1-5, with TRBD1 as a possible D gene (6 bases). V dropped 3 bases and J dropped 7 bases, with 10 bases sitting between them. Per the germline V gene, CDR1 is MDHEN and CDR2 is SYDVKM. The CDR3 spans 13 residues. Here the CDR3 reads CASSLGGHQPQHF. CDR3 DNA: TGTGCCAGCAGTTTGGGGGGGCACCAGCCCCAGCATTTT. Combining the CDR3 with reference TRBV28 and TRBJ1-5 gives the whole variable domain DVKVTQSSRYLVKRTGEKVFLECVQDMDHENMFWYRQDPGLGLRLIYFSYDVKMKEKGDIPEGYSVSREKKERFSLILESASTNQTSMYLCASSLGGHQPQHFGDGTRLSIL.

This rearrangement joins TRBV5-1 to TRBJ1-1; D is uncertain. CDR1 is SGHRS and CDR2 is YFSETQ in the germline V gene. Trimming took off 0 bases at V and 2 bases at J, with 11 bases between the two ends. The CDR3 is 15 residues long. The CDR3 loop reads CASSLASGGNTEAFF. CDR3 bases: TGCGCCAGCAGCTTGGCCTCGGGTGGAAACACTGAAGCTTTCTTT.

V is TRBV7-9 and J is TRBJ1-2; a possible D gene is TRBD1 (6 bases). Trimming took 4 bases from V and 8 from J, leaving 26 bases between them. The CDR3 loop spans 17 amino acids. In germline, CDR1 is SEHNR, CDR2 FQNEAQ (reference sequence). The CDR3 DNA follows: TGTGCCAGCAGCTCCCTTTATAGCGAGACAGGACGGAAGGGCTACACCTTC. It yields the protein CASSSLYSETGRKGYTF. Variable domain in full (rest from reference TRBV7-9 and TRBJ1-2): DTGVSQNPRHKITKRGQNVTFRCDPISEHNRLYWYRQTLGQGPEFLTYFQNEAQLEKSRLLSDRFSAERPKGSFSTLEIQRTEQGDSAMYLCASSSLYSETGRKGYTFGSGTRLTVV.

The gene calls are TRBV18 and TRBJ1-6, with D tentatively TRBD1 (5 bases). The germline CDR1 and CDR2 sequences are KGHSH and LQKENI. Deletions cut 1 base from V and 5 bases from J, with 9 bases between. The CDR3 runs to 15 residues. CDR3 bases: TGTGCCAGCTCACCACGGGGGACGGATAATTCACCCCTCCACTTT. Residues: CASSPRGTDNSPLHF.

J is TRBJ2-3 and V is TRBV5-5; D is undetermined. The germline gives CDR1 SGHKS, CDR2 YYEKEE (reference sequence). The CDR3 has 14 amino acids. Deletions cut 4 bases from V and 7 bases from J, with 16 bases between. Here the CDR3 reads CASSLQIDRNTQYF. DNA for the CDR3: TGTGCCAGCAGCCTTCAAATCGACCGTAATACGCAGTATTTT.